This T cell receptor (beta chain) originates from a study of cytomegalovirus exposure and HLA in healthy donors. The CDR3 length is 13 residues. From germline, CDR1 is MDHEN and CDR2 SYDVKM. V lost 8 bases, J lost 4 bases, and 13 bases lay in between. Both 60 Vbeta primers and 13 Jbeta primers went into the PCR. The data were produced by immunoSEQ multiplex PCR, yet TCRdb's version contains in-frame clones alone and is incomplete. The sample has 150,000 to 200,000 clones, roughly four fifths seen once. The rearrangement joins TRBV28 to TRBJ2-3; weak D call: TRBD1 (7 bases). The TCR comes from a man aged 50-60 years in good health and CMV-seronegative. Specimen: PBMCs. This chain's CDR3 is CASGRTGPDTQYF. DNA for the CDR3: TGTGCCAGCGGGAGGACAGGCCCAGATACGCAGTATTTT.